The rows below give T cell receptor beta chains drawn from one sample of a study of control samples from healthy donors and cancer patients. Sequencing used immunoSEQ multiplex PCR; TCRdb keeps in-frame clones, though not all of them. The sample contains under 130,000 clones, 83% of which appear only once. The material sequenced was blood. The source of these receptors is a woman in her fifties or sixties in good health. Both conserved end residues are part of each CDR3. The order of the fields is J gene, D gene, clone size, CDR3 length, V gene, CDR3 protein, CDR3 DNA. The D gene is left open where the match is weak. Expanded clones are given a class, and other clones once, few, many or no size at all.

J: TRBJ1-5
D: NA
size: once
length: 14
V: TRBV19
CDR3: CASARDTLNQPQHF
DNA: TGTGCCAGTGCCCGGGACACTTTAAATCAGCCCCAGCATTTT

J: TRBJ2-3
D: NA
size: NA
length: 13
V: TRBV6-5
CDR3: CASSYSPSDTQYF
DNA: TGTGCCAGCAGTTACTCACCCTCAGATACGCAGTATTTT

J: TRBJ2-2
D: NA
size: NA
length: 16
V: TRBV9
CDR3: CASTKPGHANTGELFF
DNA: TGTGCCAGCACAAAACCGGGACACGCGAACACCGGGGAGCTGTTTTTT

J: TRBJ1-6
D: NA
size: NA
length: 12
V: TRBV30
CDR3: CAHRQPNSPLHF
DNA: TGTGCCCATCGACAGCCAAATTCACCCCTCCACTTT

J: TRBJ2-7
D: NA
size: NA
length: 15
V: TRBV5-1
CDR3: CASSRAEYSSYEQYF
DNA: TGCGCCAGCAGCCGAGCGGAATACAGCTCCTACGAGCAGTACTTC

J: TRBJ2-4
D: NA
size: once
length: 15
V: TRBV6-6
CDR3: CASSYSQAWGNIQYF
DNA: TGTGCCAGCAGTTACTCACAAGCTTGGGGAAACATTCAGTACTTC

J: TRBJ1-1
D: NA
size: once
length: 14
V: TRBV29-1
CDR3: CSVILGVPNFEAFF
DNA: TGCAGCGTTATATTGGGGGTTCCGAACTTTGAAGCTTTCTTT

J: TRBJ1-6
D: TRBD1
size: NA
length: 17
V: TRBV28
CDR3: CASSLYPGGSDNSPLHF
DNA: TGTGCCAGCAGTTTATACCCAGGGGGCTCGGATAATTCACCCCTCCACTTT

J: TRBJ1-5
D: NA
size: NA
length: 13
V: TRBV6-1
CDR3: CASTGGYDQPQHF
DNA: TGTGCCAGCACCGGGGGGTACGATCAGCCCCAGCATTTT

J: TRBJ2-3
D: NA
size: NA
length: 16
V: TRBV5-1
CDR3: CASSLGQGIGTDTQYF
DNA: TGCGCCAGCAGCTTAGGTCAGGGGATCGGCACAGATACGCAGTATTTT